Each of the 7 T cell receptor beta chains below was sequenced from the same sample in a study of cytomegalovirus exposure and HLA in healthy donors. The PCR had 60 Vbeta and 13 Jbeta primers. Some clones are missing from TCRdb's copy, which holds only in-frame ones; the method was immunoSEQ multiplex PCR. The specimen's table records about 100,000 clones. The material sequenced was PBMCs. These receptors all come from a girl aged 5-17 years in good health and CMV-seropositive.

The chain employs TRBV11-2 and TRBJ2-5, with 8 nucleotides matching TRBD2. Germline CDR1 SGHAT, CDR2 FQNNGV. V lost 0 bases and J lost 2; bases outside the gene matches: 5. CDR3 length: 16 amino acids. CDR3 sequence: CASSLELTGGQETQYF. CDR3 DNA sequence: TGTGCCAGCAGCTTAGAGCTGACGGGGGGGCAAGAGACCCAGTACTTC.

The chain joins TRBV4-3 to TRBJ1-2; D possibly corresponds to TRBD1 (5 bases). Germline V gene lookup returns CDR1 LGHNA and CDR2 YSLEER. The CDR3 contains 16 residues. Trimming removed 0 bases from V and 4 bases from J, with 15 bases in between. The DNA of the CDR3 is TGCGCCAGCAGCCAAGATCGGAGGGGCGGCGGCTATGGCTACACCTTC. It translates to CASSQDRRGGGYGYTF.

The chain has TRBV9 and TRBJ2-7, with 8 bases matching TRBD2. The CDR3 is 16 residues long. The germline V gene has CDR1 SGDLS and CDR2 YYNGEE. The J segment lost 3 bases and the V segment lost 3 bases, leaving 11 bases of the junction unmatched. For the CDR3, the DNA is TGTGCCAGCAGCGCCGTTAGCGGGGCCTACATCTACGAGCAGTACTTC. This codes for CASSAVSGAYIYEQYF. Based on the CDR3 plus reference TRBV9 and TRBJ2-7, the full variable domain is DSGVTQTPKHLITATGQRVTLRCSPRSGDLSVYWYQQSLDQGLQFLIQYYNGEERAKGNILERFSAQQFPDLHSELNLSSLELGDSALYFCASSAVSGAYIYEQYFGPGTRLTVT.

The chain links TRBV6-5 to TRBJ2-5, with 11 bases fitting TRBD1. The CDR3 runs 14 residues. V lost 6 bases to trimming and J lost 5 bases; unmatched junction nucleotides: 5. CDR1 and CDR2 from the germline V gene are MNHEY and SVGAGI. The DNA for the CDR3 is TGTGCCAGCAGAAGGGACAGGGGGGCGGAGACCCAGTACTTC. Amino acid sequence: CASRRDRGAETQYF.

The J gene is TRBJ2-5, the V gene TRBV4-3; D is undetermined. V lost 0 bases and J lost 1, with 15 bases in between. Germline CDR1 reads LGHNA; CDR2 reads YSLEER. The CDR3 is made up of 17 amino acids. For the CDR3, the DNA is TGCGCCAGCAGCCAAGATCGTAGTTTTGTAAGCCAAGAGACCCAGTACTTC. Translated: CASSQDRSFVSQETQYF.

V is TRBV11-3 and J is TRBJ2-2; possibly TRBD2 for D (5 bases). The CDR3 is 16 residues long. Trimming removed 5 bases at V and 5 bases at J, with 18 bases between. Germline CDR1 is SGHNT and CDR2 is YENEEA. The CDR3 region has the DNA TGTGCCAGCAGCCTCATCGGGCGTAGGAGGACCGGGGAGCTGTTTTTT. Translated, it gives CASSLIGRRRTGELFF.

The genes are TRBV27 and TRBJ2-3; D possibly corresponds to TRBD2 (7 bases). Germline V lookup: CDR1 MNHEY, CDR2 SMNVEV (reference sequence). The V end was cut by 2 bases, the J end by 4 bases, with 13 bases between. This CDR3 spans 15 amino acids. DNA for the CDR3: TGTGCCAGCAGTTTAGGGAGGGGGAGGGCAGATACGCAGTATTTT. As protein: CASSLGRGRADTQYF.